Below, one TCR beta chain is given with its context. Its target is not known. This specimen comes from a study of graft-versus-host responses after intestinal transplantation. Study in general: The transplants performed in recipients were multivisceral, liver-intestinal, or isolated intestinal. Each recipient received anti-thymocyte globulin induction, then tacrolimus and steroids for approximately three years.

General observations from the study: Early post-transplant HvG declines tracked with peak circulating GvH clone levels. Allografts of one patient group, those with graft-donor T cell macrochimerism, had high graft-versus-host to host-versus-graft clonal ratios.

The protocol was immunoSEQ multiplex PCR, while the TCRdb copy is restricted to in-frame clones and leaves out a portion. The sample consists of 90,000 to 130,000 clones, 85% to 95% of them appearing once. Per germline, CDR1 MDHEN and CDR2 SYDVKM. This CDR3 has 15 amino acids. The material was unstimulated CD8+ T cells sorted from spleen or lymph node cells, obtained before transplant. The sequence was collected from a human donor who was the organ donor for an intestinal transplant. The chain is built from TRBV28 and TRBJ2-5; 11 positions match TRBD2. TRBJ2-7 matches the DNA end more closely, so the J call is doubtful. CDR3 region: CASTIAGGDSYEQYF. The DNA for the CDR3 is TGTGCCAGCACGATAGCGGGAGGGGACTCCTACGAGCAGTACTTC.